This TCR beta chain was observed in a study of blood T cells in healthy people across ages. Regarding the study as a whole: Changes seen in expanded clonotypes were possibly confounded by donor CMV status left unknown.

At least ten counts were recorded for this clonotype. The antigen is not known. A second PCR of roughly 7 to 11 cycles used a sample-barcoded 5' primer and a J-beta primer mix. Every cDNA molecule carried a tag from a template-switch adaptor bearing 12 random nucleotides. The yield of each sample was at least 2.5 million CDR3-containing paired-end reads. TCRdb redid the calling of the 5' RACE reads with MiXCR, one entry per CDR3 protein. The table lists 1.5 million to 2 million distinct CDR3 sequences, roughly 30% of them singletons. The sequence was collected from a woman between 25 and 40 years old in good health. The material sequenced was blood.

In DNA form, the CDR3 reads TGTGCCAGCAGCTTACATTCTACAGATACGCAGTATTTT. Protein product: CASSLHSTDTQYF. The rearrangement joins TRBV7-9 to TRBJ2-3; D remains unclear. The CDR3 has 13 amino acids. Per the germline V gene, CDR1 is SEHNR and CDR2 is FQNEAQ (reference sequence). V lost 2 bases and J 3 bases, leaving 6 bases between the germline ends.